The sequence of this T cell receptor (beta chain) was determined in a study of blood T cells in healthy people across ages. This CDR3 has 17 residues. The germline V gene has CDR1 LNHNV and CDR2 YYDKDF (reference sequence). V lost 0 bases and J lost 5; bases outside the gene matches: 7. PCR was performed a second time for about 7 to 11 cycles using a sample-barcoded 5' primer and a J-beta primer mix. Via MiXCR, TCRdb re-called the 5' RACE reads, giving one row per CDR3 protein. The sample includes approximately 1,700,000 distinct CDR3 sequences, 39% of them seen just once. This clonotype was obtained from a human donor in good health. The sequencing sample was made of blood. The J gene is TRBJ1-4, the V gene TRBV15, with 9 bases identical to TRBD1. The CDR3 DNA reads TGTGCCACCAGCAGAGATTGGGTCGGGACAGGGAATGAAAAACTGTTTTTT. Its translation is CATSRDWVGTGNEKLFF.